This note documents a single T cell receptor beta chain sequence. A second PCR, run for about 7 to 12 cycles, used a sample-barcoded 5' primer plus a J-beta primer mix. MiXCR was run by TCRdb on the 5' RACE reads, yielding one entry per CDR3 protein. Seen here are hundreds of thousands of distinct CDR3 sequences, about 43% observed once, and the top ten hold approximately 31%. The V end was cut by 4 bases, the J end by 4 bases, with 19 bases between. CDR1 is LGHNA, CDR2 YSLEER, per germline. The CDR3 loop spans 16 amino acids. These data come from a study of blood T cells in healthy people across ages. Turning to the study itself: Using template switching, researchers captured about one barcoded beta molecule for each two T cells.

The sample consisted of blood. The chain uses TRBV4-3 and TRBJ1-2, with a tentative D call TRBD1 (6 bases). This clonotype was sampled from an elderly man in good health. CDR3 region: CASSRDLGGRGYGYTF. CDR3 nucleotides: TGCGCCAGCAGCCGAGACCTGGGGGGCAGGGGCTATGGCTACACCTTC.